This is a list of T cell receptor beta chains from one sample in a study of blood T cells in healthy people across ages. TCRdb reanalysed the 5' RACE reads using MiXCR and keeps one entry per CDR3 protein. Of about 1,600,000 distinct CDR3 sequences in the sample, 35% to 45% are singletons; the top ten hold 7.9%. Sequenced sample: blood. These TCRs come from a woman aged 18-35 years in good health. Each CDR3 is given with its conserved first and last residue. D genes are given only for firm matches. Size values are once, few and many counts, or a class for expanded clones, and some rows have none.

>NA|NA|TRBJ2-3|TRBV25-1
TGTGCCAGCAGTGACATGGGGACGGAGATTACGCAGTATTTT
CASSDMGTEITQYF
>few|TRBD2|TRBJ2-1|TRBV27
TGTGCCAGCACCCAAACCCCTCTAGCGGGGGTGGTCGGTGAGCAGTTCTTC
CASTQTPLAGVVGEQFF
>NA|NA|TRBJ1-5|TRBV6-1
TGTGCCAGCGGGACAAAGCCCCAGCATTTT
CASGTKPQHF
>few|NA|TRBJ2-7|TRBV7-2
TGTGCCAGCAGCGCCCCCGGGACTGCCCCCTACAATGAGCAGTACTTC
CASSAPGTAPYNEQYF
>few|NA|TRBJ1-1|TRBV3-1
TGTGCCAGCAGCCCCAGGGTCTCGGACGAAGCTTTCTTT
CASSPRVSDEAFF
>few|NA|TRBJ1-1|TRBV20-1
TGCAGTGCTTCAGGGGTGAACACTGAAGCTTTCTTT
CSASGVNTEAFF
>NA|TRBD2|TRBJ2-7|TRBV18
TGTGCCAGCTCCACGACAGCCCAGACACGTTTTGAGCGGGGGGCCACCTACGAGCAGTACTTC
CASSTTAQTRFERGATYEQYF
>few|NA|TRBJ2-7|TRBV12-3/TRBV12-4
TGTGCCAGCAGTTCGTGGGGAGCTCCCTACGAGCAGTACTTC
CASSSWGAPYEQYF
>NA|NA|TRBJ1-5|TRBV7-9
TGTGCCAGCAGCTTAGCAGGGAAGGGTCAGCCCCAGCATTTT
CASSLAGKGQPQHF
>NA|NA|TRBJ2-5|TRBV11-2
TGTGCCAGCAGATACCCCGGAGGAGGGACAGAAGAGACCCAGTACTTC
CASRYPGGGTEETQYF
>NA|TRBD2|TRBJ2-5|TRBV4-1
TGCGCCAGCAGCCGCGGACTAGCGATAGAGACCCAGTACTTC
CASSRGLAIETQYF
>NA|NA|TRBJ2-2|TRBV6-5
TGTGCCAGCACCCGAAGGCCAATAGGAGGCGGGGAGCTGTTTTTT
CASTRRPIGGGELFF
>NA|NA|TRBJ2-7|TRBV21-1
TGTGCCAGCAGCAAAGATTCTTCTGGTTCCTACGAGCAGTACTTC
CASSKDSSGSYEQYF
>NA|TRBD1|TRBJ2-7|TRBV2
TGTGCCAGCAGCGGGGACAGGGGGAGCGAGCAGTACTTC
CASSGDRGSEQYF
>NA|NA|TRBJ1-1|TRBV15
TGTGCCACCAGCGGATTTATGAACACTGAAGCTTTCTTT
CATSGFMNTEAFF
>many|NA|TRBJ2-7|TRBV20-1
TGCAGTGCTAGAGATGGCTACGAGCAGTACTTC
CSARDGYEQYF
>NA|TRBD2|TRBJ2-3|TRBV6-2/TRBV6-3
TGTGCCAGCAGTTACGAATTGAGCGGGGAATTCACAGATACGCAGTATTTT
CASSYELSGEFTDTQYF
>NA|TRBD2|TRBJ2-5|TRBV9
TGTGCCAGCAGCGATGGTTTAGTCAGCGGGAGTTTGGAGACCCAGTACTTC
CASSDGLVSGSLETQYF
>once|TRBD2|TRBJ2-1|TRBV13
TGTGCCAGCAGCAAAGCGGGGGGTGGTAATGAGCAGTTCTTC
CASSKAGGGNEQFF
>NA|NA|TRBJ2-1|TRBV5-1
TGCGCCAGCAGTTCCGGGATAAGCATCGATGAGCAGTTCTTC
CASSSGISIDEQFF
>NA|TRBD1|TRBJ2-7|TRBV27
TGTGCCAGCTCGCGAGCCTCCCCCGGGACAGGGAGGACCTACGAGCAGTACTTC
CASSRASPGTGRTYEQYF
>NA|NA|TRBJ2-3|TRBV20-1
TGCAGTGCTAGTGGGGACGTCGATACGCAGTATTTT
CSASGDVDTQYF
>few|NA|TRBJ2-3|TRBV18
TGTGCCAGCTCACCCTTCTCCCGCAGCACAGATACGCAGTATTTT
CASSPFSRSTDTQYF
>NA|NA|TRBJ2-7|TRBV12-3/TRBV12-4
TGTGCCAGCAGTTTACGTCAGGGTAGAAACGAGCAGTACTTC
CASSLRQGRNEQYF
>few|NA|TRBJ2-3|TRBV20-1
TGCAGTGCTCCTGAGTCGGCAGATACGCAGTATTTT
CSAPESADTQYF
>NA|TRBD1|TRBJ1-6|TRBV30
TGTGCCTGGCGGACAGGGATAGGCGGTTCACCCCTCCACTTT
CAWRTGIGGSPLHF
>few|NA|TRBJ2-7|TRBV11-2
TGTGCCAGCAGCTTAGATCCCGGCATGGCCTACGAGCAGTACTTC
CASSLDPGMAYEQYF
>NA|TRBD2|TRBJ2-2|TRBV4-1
TGCGCCAGCAGCCCACAAGACGCGGGGGGCACCGGGGAGCTGTTTTTT
CASSPQDAGGTGELFF
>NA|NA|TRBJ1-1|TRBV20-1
TGCAGTGCTAGAATTCGGGATTGGGGAGGGACTGAAGCTTTCTTT
CSARIRDWGGTEAFF
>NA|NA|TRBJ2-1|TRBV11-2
TGTGCCAGCAGCTTAGGTGCGTCCTGGGATGAGCAGTTCTTC
CASSLGASWDEQFF
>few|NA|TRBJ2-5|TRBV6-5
TGTGCCAGCAGCCCACCATCTAGCGCCGAGACCCAGTACTTC
CASSPPSSAETQYF
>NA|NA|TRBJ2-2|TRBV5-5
TGTGCCAGCAGCTTGCGTGGGCCGGGCACCGGGGAGCTGTTTTTT
CASSLRGPGTGELFF
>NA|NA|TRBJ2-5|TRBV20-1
TGCAGTGCTAGAGTCCCGAGGCGGAACGGGGCCCAAGAGACCCAGTACTTC
CSARVPRRNGAQETQYF
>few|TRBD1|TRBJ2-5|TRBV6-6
TGTGCCAGCAGTCGGGACAGCGCCCAAGAGACCCAGTACTTC
CASSRDSAQETQYF
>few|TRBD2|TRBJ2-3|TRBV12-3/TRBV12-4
TGTGCCATAGCGGGCCCTTTCACAGATACGCAGTATTTT
CAIAGPFTDTQYF
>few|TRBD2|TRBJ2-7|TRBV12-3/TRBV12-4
TGTGCCAGCAGCCCCGGGACTAGCGGGAGCGCTCCTAGGGAGCAGTACTTC
CASSPGTSGSAPREQYF
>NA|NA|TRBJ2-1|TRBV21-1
TGTGCCAGCAGCCCCCATTCTAGCGGGAGGATTGGTGTTGAGCAGTTCTTC
CASSPHSSGRIGVEQFF
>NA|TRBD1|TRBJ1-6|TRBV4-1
TGCGCCAGCAGCCAAGGGTTCCCAGGGGGCAATTCACCCCCCCACTTT
CASSQGFPGGNSPPHF
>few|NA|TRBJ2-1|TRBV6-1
TGTGCCTCGCAACGGGACTTGTCCTACAATGAGCAGTTCTTC
CASQRDLSYNEQFF
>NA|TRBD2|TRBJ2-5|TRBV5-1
TGCGCCACTGCCGGGGGGGCCGAAGAGACCCAGTACTTC
CATAGGAEETQYF